The table lists the clone carrying this T cell receptor beta chain with a few counts. The sample originates from a study of blood T cell repertoires in COVID-19. The wider study: Samples came from the United States, Italy and Spain, spanning acute and convalescent COVID-19. Sources were T cells, B-cell-depleted T cells, or PBMCs; the material itself was cDNA or gDNA.

Authors' data handling: Researchers report that nucleated cell counts were estimated from reference gene primer amplification. This table comes from immunoSEQ multiplex PCR, and its TCRdb copy is limited to in-frame clones, with some not included. V, J and clone size reflect that table, while D and trimming were determined from the DNA. The profile shows a few hundred thousand clones, more than 75% of them singletons. There are 18 residues in the CDR3. The sequenced material came from peripheral blood. The receptor's source is a man in his forties who had recovered from COVID-19. The rearrangement links TRBV7-5 to TRBJ1-3; the table names TRBD1, a call not compared with the DNA. TRBV7-5 is recorded as a pseudogene. This CDR3 is CARSLATPRGRGGNTIYF. The CDR3 DNA sequence: TGTGCCAGAAGCTTAGCAACACCCAGGGGGCGTGGGGGAAACACCATATATTTT.